The TCR beta chain described here comes from a study of Ad26.COV2.S vaccination and SARS-CoV-2 variants. Whole-study results and caveats: Individuals receiving vaccine had higher spike-specific TCR breadth than placebo recipients did. In TCR breadth and depth analyses, total T cell responses may have been underestimated.

This clone was observed once. Its antigen is as yet unknown. Trimming removed 5 bases at V and 0 bases at J, with 16 bases between. The CDR3 has 16 amino acids. CDR1 and CDR2 (germline): SEHNR, FQNEAQ (reference sequence). Generated by immunoSEQ multiplex PCR, the TCRdb table keeps only in-frame clones and is missing some. This sample has 300,000 to 350,000 clones; 85% to 90% occur once, and the top ten carry around 5.5%. Treatment: 19 received Ad26.COV2.S at low or high dose, single or two shots; about 5 received placebo; per-sample allocation not given. At day 63 after the first vaccine or placebo injection, samples were drawn. What was given as vaccine was an Ad26 vector encoding Wuhan-strain SARS-CoV-2 spike.

The receptor was isolated from a person aged 18-65 years who received the Ad26.COV2.S COVID-19 vaccine or a placebo. The sample consisted of peripheral blood, taken in a trial of Ad26.COV2.S vaccine versus placebo. The chain employs TRBV7-9 and TRBJ1-2; D is unresolved. CDR3 in DNA: TGTGCCAGCAGCCCGAGCGGGGTAATAGCTAACTATGGCTACACCTTC. Translating it yields CASSPSGVIANYGYTF.